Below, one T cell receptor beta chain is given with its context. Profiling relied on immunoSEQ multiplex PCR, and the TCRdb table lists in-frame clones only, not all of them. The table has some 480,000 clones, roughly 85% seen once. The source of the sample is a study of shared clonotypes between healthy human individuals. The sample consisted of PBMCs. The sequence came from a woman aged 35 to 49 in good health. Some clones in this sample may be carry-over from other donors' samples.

CDR3 region: CASSSLAGPYNEQFF. The CDR3 DNA follows: TGTGCCAGCAGCTCGCTAGCGGGACCTTACAATGAGCAGTTCTTC. The V and J genes are TRBV7-2 and TRBJ2-1, with 9 bases identical to TRBD2. Per germline, CDR1 SGHTA and CDR2 FQGNSA. This CDR3 is 15 amino acids long. Losses at the gene ends were 4 bases for V and 4 bases for J; bases not matched to a gene: 5.